This T cell receptor (beta chain) appears in the sequencing data of a study of cytomegalovirus exposure and HLA in healthy donors. Background on the study: There were 85 million or so unique TCRs (from HLA-typed donors) in an early data release. Of several hundred genotyped donors, around 86% grouped in the Caucasian-associated ancestry cluster.

PCR used 60 Vbeta primers and 13 Jbeta primers. Some clones are missing from TCRdb's copy, which holds only in-frame ones; the method was immunoSEQ multiplex PCR. Of 80,000 to 90,000 clones listed, roughly 80% are singletons. CDR3 length: 14 amino acids. The germline CDR1 and CDR2 sequences are SEHNR and FQNEAQ (reference sequence). Trimming left V 5 bases short and J 4 bases short, with 14 bases between. The clonotype originates from a woman in her 30s in good health and CMV-seronegative. The chain joins TRBV7-9 to TRBJ1-1, with unresolved D. The sequencing sample was made of PBMCs. This CDR3 reads CASSTGFLSTEAFF. In DNA form, the CDR3 reads TGTGCCAGCAGCACGGGATTTTTAAGCACTGAAGCTTTCTTT. The full variable domain, with the rest looked up from reference TRBV7-9 and TRBJ1-1, is DTGVSQNPRHKITKRGQNVTFRCDPISEHNRLYWYRQTLGQGPEFLTYFQNEAQLEKSRLLSDRFSAERPKGSFSTLEIQRTEQGDSAMYLCASSTGFLSTEAFFGQGTRLTVV.